This is a list of T cell receptor beta chains from one sample in a study of T cell responses to AZD1222 COVID-19 vaccine. TCRdb's copy holds only in-frame clones and misses some; the assay was immunoSEQ multiplex PCR. There are 100,000 to 150,000 clones in the sample; 80% to 95% occur only once, and 4.4% lies in the top ten. Sequenced material: peripheral blood, taken on day 0 of MenACWY control vaccination. Receptors originate from an adult in good health. CDR3s include the opening cysteine and the closing phenylalanine or tryptophan. The order of the fields is D gene, J gene, V gene, clone size, CDR3 DNA, CDR3 protein. A D gene is named only where the DNA matches it firmly. Clone size is not always given. Where it is, it says once, few, many or a class for expanded clones.

TRBD1,TRBJ2-7,TRBV28,NA,TGTGCCAGCAGTTTATCTAGGGGGCTGGGGGAGCAGTACTTC,CASSLSRGLGEQYF
TRBD1,TRBJ2-1,TRBV10-3,NA,TGTGCCATCAGTGACTCCCCTCTGGGACAGAGCTCCTACAATGAGCAGTTCTTC,CAISDSPLGQSSYNEQFF
NA,TRBJ1-5,TRBV2,NA,TGTGCCAGCGCAGACAGATTAAATCAGCCCCAGCATTTT,CASADRLNQPQHF
NA,TRBJ2-3,TRBV6-5,once,TGTGCCAGCAGTTGGGGTGTCACAGATACGCAGTATTTT,CASSWGVTDTQYF
TRBD1,TRBJ2-2,TRBV5-5,once,TGTGCCAGCAGCTGGGGACAGATCGTCACCGGGGAGCTGTTTTTT,CASSWGQIVTGELFF
TRBD1,TRBJ2-5,TRBV19,NA,TGTGCCAGTAGTACACAGGGGGCACGGGAGACCCAGTACTTC,CASSTQGARETQYF
NA,TRBJ1-4,TRBV4-3,NA,TGCGCCAGCAGCCAAGCGTCACTAGCAACTAATGAAAAACTGTTTTTT,CASSQASLATNEKLFF
NA,TRBJ1-2,TRBV11-2,once,TGTGCCAGCAGCCTACGACGGTCTGCTTATGGCTACACCTTC,CASSLRRSAYGYTF
NA,TRBJ2-3,TRBV10-3,NA,TGTGCCATCAGTGGACAGGGCACAGATACGCAGTATTTT,CAISGQGTDTQYF
NA,TRBJ1-1,TRBV3-1/TRBV3-2,NA,TGTGCCAGCAGCAGGGCCTCGGGTGAAGCTTTCTTT,CASSRASGEAFF
NA,TRBJ1-1,TRBV5-1,NA,TGCGCCAGCAGCGAACTACAGGGGAACACTGAAGCTTTCTTT,CASSELQGNTEAFF
TRBD1,TRBJ2-1,TRBV5-4,NA,TGTGCCAGCAGCTCCCCGGGACAGGGGTACAATGAGCAGTTCTTC,CASSSPGQGYNEQFF
NA,TRBJ1-1,TRBV6-5,NA,TGTGCCAGCAGGGTAACCCGAGGGAGCACTGAAGCTTTCTTT,CASRVTRGSTEAFF
NA,TRBJ2-7,TRBV10-1,NA,TGCGCCAGCAGCCGGGACTCCCGCTCCTACGAGCAGTACTTC,CASSRDSRSYEQYF
TRBD2,TRBJ2-3,TRBV5-1,NA,TGCGCCAGCAGCTTGGGAGCGGGGGGGACATCGAGCACAGATACGCAGTATTTT,CASSLGAGGTSSTDTQYF
NA,TRBJ1-5,TRBV18,NA,TGTGCCAGCTCACCACGGGGAGATAGCAATCAGCCCCAGCATTTT,CASSPRGDSNQPQHF
NA,TRBJ1-1,TRBV7-9,NA,TGTGCCAGCAGCTTAGGGGAAGGTGGAGCTTTCTTT,CASSLGEGGAFF
TRBD2,TRBJ2-3,TRBV28,NA,TGTGCCAGCAGTTTTCCCCCCGGGACTAGCGGGAGACCAGATACGCAGTATTTT,CASSFPPGTSGRPDTQYF
NA,TRBJ1-5,TRBV2,NA,TGTGCCAGCAGTCCCGGCAGGTCGGGCAATCAGCCCCAGCATTTT,CASSPGRSGNQPQHF
TRBD2,TRBJ2-5,TRBV7-6,NA,TGTGCCAGCAGCTATTCTAGCGGGGGTGGAGAGACCCAGTACTTC,CASSYSSGGGETQYF
NA,TRBJ2-1,TRBV29-1,NA,TGCAGCGTTGATTTGGGGGGCTCGGGGAATGAGCAGTTCTTC,CSVDLGGSGNEQFF
NA,TRBJ1-1,TRBV3-1/TRBV3-2,NA,TGTGCCAGCAGCCAAGATGGGGGTACGGGCACTGAAGCTTTCTTT,CASSQDGGTGTEAFF
TRBD2,TRBJ2-1,TRBV11-2,NA,TGTGCCAGCAGCCAGGGACTAGCGGGAGTGCAGTTCTTC,CASSQGLAGVQFF
NA,TRBJ1-4,TRBV7-9,NA,TGTGCCAGCAGCTTAGCCGGGCCGGGAGGTGAAAAACTGTTTTTT,CASSLAGPGGEKLFF
NA,TRBJ1-5,TRBV6-5,NA,TGTGCCAGCAGTTGGAACAAGAATCAGCCCCAGCATTTT,CASSWNKNQPQHF
NA,TRBJ1-1,TRBV6-1,NA,TGTGCCAGCAGTGAAGGGATGGTGAACACTGAAGCTTTCTTT,CASSEGMVNTEAFF
NA,TRBJ2-1,TRBV18,NA,TGTGCCAGCTCACCGGGAACTGGAGCCTACAATGAGCAGTTCTTC,CASSPGTGAYNEQFF
NA,TRBJ1-5,TRBV5-8,few,TGTGCCAGCAGCTCCGGGACGGGAGAAGGTCGCAATCAGCCCCAGCATTTT,CASSSGTGEGRNQPQHF
NA,TRBJ1-2,TRBV4-2,NA,TGTGCCAGCAGCCCCGTTGGTGATGGCTACACCTTC,CASSPVGDGYTF
NA,TRBJ2-2,TRBV6-5,NA,TGTGCCGCGGCGCAGGAGAACACCGGGGAGCTGTTTTTT,CAAAQENTGELFF
NA,TRBJ2-5,TRBV25-1,NA,TGTGCCAGCAGTGGAAAGACCCAGTACTTC,CASSGKTQYF
NA,TRBJ2-5,TRBV7-2,medium-sized,TGTGCCAGCAGCTTAGGGGGACAATACCAAGAGACCCAGTACTTC,CASSLGGQYQETQYF
NA,TRBJ1-6,TRBV11-2,once,TGTGCCAGCAGCTTAGCAGGGAGCTCCTATAATTCACCCCTCCACTTT,CASSLAGSSYNSPLHF
NA,TRBJ1-6,TRBV5-1,few,TGCGCCAGCAGCTCCGGGACACCCAATAGATATAATTCTATGCCTTCACCCCTCCACTTT,CASSSGTPNRYNSMPSPLHF
NA,TRBJ1-2,TRBV5-1,NA,TGCGCCAGCAGCTTGGATGGAAGGTACACCTTC,CASSLDGRYTF
NA,TRBJ2-5,TRBV30,NA,TGTGCCTGGAGTCAAGGGTGGAACCAGTACTTC,CAWSQGWNQYF
NA,TRBJ2-5,TRBV19,NA,TGTGCCAGTATAGGAACGGGAGAGACCCAGTACTTC,CASIGTGETQYF
TRBD1,TRBJ2-7,TRBV7-8,NA,TGTGCCAGCAGCATCGACAGGGGAGGCTACGAGCAGTACTTC,CASSIDRGGYEQYF
NA,TRBJ2-5,TRBV20-1,NA,TGCAGTGCGCCGTGGTTCGAGACCCAGTACTTC,CSAPWFETQYF
TRBD1,TRBJ1-6,TRBV7-9,NA,TGTGCCAGCAGCTTAGTTCAGGGGGTCTCTTGGGTACCCCTCCACTTT,CASSLVQGVSWVPLHF
TRBD1,TRBJ2-5,TRBV15,NA,TGTGCCACCAGCAGAACTAATGGACAGGGTTGGGAGACCCAGTACTTC,CATSRTNGQGWETQYF
NA,TRBJ2-2,TRBV4-3,NA,TGCGCCAGCAGCCAAGATAGGTGGCAGGGAAACACCGGGGAGCTGTTTTTT,CASSQDRWQGNTGELFF
NA,TRBJ2-1,TRBV6-5,NA,TGTGCCAGCAGTTACTCGAGATCGACAGGGACTTATGGGCAGTTCTTC,CASSYSRSTGTYGQFF
TRBD1,TRBJ1-5,TRBV7-9,NA,TGTGCCAGCAGCTTGACAGGGGGCGGTCAGCCCCAGCATTTT,CASSLTGGGQPQHF
NA,TRBJ1-1,TRBV28,NA,TGTGCCAGCAGTTTACCAGGGATTATGAACACTGAAGCTTTCTTT,CASSLPGIMNTEAFF
TRBD2,TRBJ2-1,TRBV5-4,NA,TGTGCCAGCAGCGCGAAGGGACTAGTCCCCCACAATGAGCAGTTCTTC,CASSAKGLVPHNEQFF